What follows is one TCR beta chain and its context. Its target is unknown. At one boundary the junction diverges from the germline segment, which might be a read error. The sample is drawn from a study of beta chain features in type 1 diabetes. Study observations and caveats: TCRB CDR3s from Type 1 diabetes patients were moderately but significantly shorter in all four CD4+ subsets. A closer apparent resemblance between naive, central memory and Treg TCRB repertoires was seen in patients than in healthy donors.

As every portion of the isolated RNA was reverse transcribed, the sequencing read expressed TCRB transcripts. Assay used: immunoSEQ multiplex PCR; TCRdb lists only in-frame clones, some missing. The table includes some 700,000 clones, about an eighth detected once. Sorted CD4+ subsets: naive, central memory, regulatory, stem cell-like memory (CD45RO/CCR7/CD25/CD127/CD95/CD27 panel). Germline V gives CDR1 LNHDA, CDR2 SQIVND (reference sequence). This CDR3 has 15 residues. The V and J genes are TRBV19 and TRBJ2-1, with 10 bases aligning to TRBD2. The sequencing sample was made of naive CD4+ T cells from blood. The receptor comes from a man aged 18 to 29 with type 1 diabetes. CDR3 protein: CASNIAGGPAGEQFF. Written as DNA, the CDR3 is TGTGCCAGTAATATAGCGGGGGGTCCCGCCGGGGAGCAGTTCTTC.